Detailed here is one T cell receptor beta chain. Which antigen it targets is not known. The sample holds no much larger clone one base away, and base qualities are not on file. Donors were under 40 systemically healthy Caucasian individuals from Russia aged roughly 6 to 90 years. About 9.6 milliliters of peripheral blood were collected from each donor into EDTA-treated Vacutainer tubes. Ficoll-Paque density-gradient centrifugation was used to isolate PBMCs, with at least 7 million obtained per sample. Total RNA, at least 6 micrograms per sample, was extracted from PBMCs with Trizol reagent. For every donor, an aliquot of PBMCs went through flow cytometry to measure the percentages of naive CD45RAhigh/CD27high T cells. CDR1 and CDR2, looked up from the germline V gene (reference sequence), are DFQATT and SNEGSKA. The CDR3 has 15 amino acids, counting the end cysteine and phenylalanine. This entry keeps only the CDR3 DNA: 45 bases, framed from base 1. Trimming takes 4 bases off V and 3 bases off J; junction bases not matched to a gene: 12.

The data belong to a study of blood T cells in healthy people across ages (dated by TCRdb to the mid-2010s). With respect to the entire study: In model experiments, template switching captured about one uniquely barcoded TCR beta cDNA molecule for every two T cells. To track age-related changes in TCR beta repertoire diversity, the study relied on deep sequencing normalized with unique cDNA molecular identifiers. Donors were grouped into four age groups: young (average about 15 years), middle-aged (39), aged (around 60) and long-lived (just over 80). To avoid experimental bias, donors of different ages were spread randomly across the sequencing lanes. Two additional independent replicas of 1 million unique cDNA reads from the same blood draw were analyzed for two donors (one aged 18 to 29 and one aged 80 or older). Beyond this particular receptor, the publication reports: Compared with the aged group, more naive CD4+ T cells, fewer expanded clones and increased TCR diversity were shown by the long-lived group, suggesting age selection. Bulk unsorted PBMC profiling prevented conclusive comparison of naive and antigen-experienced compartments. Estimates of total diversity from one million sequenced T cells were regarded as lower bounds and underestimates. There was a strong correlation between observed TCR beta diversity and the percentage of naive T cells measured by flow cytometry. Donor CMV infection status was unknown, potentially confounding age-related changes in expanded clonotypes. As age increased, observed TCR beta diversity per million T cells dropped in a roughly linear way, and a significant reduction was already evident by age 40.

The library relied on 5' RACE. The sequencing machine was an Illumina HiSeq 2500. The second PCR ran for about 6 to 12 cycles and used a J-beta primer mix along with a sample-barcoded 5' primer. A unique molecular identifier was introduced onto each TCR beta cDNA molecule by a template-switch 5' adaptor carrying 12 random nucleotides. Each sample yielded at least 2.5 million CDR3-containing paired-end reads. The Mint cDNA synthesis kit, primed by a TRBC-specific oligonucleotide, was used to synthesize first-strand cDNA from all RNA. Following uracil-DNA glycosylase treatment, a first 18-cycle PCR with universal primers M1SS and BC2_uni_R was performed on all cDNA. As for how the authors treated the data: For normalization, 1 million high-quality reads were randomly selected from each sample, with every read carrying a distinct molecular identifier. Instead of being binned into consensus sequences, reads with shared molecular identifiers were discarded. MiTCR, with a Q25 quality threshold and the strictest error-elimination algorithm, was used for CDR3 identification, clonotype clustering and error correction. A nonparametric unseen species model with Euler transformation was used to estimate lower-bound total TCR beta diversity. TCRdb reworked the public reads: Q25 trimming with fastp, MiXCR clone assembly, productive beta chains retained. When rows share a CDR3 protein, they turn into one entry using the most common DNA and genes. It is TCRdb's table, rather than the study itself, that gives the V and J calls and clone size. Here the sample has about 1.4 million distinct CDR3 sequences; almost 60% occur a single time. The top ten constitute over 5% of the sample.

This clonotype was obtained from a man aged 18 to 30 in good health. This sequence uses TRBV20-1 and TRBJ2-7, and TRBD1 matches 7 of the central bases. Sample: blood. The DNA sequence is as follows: TGCAGTGCTATTCCCTCAAGGACAGGTAACTACGAGCAGTACTTC. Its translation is CSAIPSRTGNYEQYF.